These 7 T cell receptor beta chains were all obtained from the same sample, sequenced in a study of OX40 agonist ivuxolimab in advanced cancers. Using immunoSEQ multiplex PCR, the repertoire was profiled, and TCRdb retains in-frame clones only, with some absent. The sample lists some 45,000 clones, 75% to 90% occurring once. The source material was CD4+ or CD8+ T cells sorted from blood, sampled in a trial of the OX40 agonist ivuxolimab. These receptors all come from an adult with an advanced solid tumor such as melanoma, head and neck, liver or kidney cancer.

The V gene is TRBV27, the J gene TRBJ2-3, with D tentatively TRBD1 (5 bases). Germline V gene lookup returns CDR1 MNHEY and CDR2 SMNVEV (reference sequence). The length of the CDR3 is 14 residues. The V gene lost 4 bases and the J gene lost 4 bases, with 12 bases spanning the gap. The CDR3 spells CASSWPGSPDTQYF. CDR3 DNA: TGTGCCAGCAGTTGGCCAGGGTCGCCAGATACGCAGTATTTT.

The chain carries TRBV5-1 and TRBJ2-5; no reliable D call. Germline-derived CDR1 and CDR2 are SGHRS and YFSETQ. V was cut by 2 bases and J by 4 bases, with 12 bases left in between. CDR3 size: 14 residues. The CDR3 loop is CASSFSDPGETQYF. CDR3 bases: TGCGCCAGCAGCTTTTCGGACCCCGGAGAGACCCAGTACTTC.

The chain links TRBV9 to TRBJ2-7; 12 bases fit TRBD1. Germline CDR1 SGDLS, CDR2 YYNGEE. The V segment lost 0 bases and the J segment 5 bases; nucleotides outside the gene matches: 3. This CDR3 has 15 amino acids. In nucleotides, the CDR3 is TGTGCCAGCAGCGTAGGCGGGACAGGGGGCAACGAGCAGTACTTC. It is translated as CASSVGGTGGNEQYF.

The chain employs TRBV9 and TRBJ1-2; unclear D gene. V lost 4 bases to trimming and J lost 4 bases, with 14 bases between them. CDR3 length: 14 amino acids. Germline assignment: CDR1 SGDLS and CDR2 YYNGEE. The CDR3 sequence: CASSPHATTYGYTF. The CDR3 nucleotides are TGTGCCAGCAGCCCCCATGCAACGACCTATGGCTACACCTTC.

The chain is built from TRBV5-1 and TRBJ2-1; 8 nucleotides align to TRBD2. The CDR3 has 17 residues. Per germline, CDR1 SGHRS and CDR2 YFSETQ. Unmatched junction bases numbered 10, after V lost 0 bases and J lost 5 bases. Written as DNA, the CDR3 is TGCGCCAGCAGCTTGGATAGGGGCGGGAGGTCAGACAATGAGCAGTTCTTC. This sequence encodes CASSLDRGGRSDNEQFF.

The V call is TRBV18, the J call TRBJ2-7; 8 bases match TRBD1. This CDR3 has 15 amino acids. J was trimmed by 4 bases and V by 3 bases; bases with no gene match: 8. Germline CDR1 KGHSH, CDR2 LQKENI. The CDR3 spells CASSPWAGGSYEQYF. The DNA for the CDR3 is TGTGCCAGCTCACCCTGGGCAGGGGGCTCTTACGAGCAGTACTTC.

This clone was seen only a few times. The chain links TRBV6-5 to TRBJ2-7; no clear D. There are 14 residues in the CDR3. Germline CDR1 reads MNHEY; CDR2 reads SVGAGI. The germline V and J ends were trimmed by 2 bases and 0 bases, with 8 bases remaining between them. The CDR3 DNA is TGTGCCAGCAGTTACGGGCGCCGCTCCTACGAGCAGTACTTC. The encoded protein is CASSYGRRSYEQYF.